These 30 T cell receptor beta chains came from one sample sequenced in a study of T-cell reconstitution after alpha-beta-depleted transplantation in children. Using unique molecular identifiers, the investigators prepared the TCRbeta library. MiXCR was run by TCRdb on the PCR reads, yielding one entry per CDR3 protein. This table holds fewer than 700,000 distinct CDR3 sequences, 23% found once. Sample: PBMCs, mostly from graft donor cells, taken 360 days after TCRalphabeta/CD19-depleted stem cell transplant. These receptors all come from a boy less than two years old who had a stem cell transplant for acute myeloid leukemia, so the T cells may come from the graft donor.

Many counts were recorded for this clonotype. One end of the junction fails to match germline, which may point to a read error. This rearrangement joins TRBV24-1 to TRBJ2-1; the match to TRBD1 covers 11 bases. The V gene's germline CDR1 is KGHDR and CDR2 SFDVKD. This CDR3 is built from 13 residues. This chain's CDR3 is CATSDAPGQGELF. The CDR3 bases are TGTGCCACCAGTGATGCGCCGGGACAGGGGGAACTCTTC.

The sample holds many counts of this clonotype. This chain joins TRBV9 and TRBJ2-7; D ambiguous. The CDR3 contains 15 residues. Germline V gives CDR1 SGDLS, CDR2 YYNGEE. Trimming shortened V by 0 bases and J by 3 bases, and 13 bases separated the two germline ends. CDR3 nucleotide sequence: TGTGCCAGCAGCGTAGGCGGAAAATGGGGCTACGAGCAGTACTTC. It specifies CASSVGGKWGYEQYF.

This chain links TRBV6-5 with TRBJ2-3; D call uncertain. V was shortened by 7 bases and J by 4 bases, with 12 bases between the two germline ends. The CDR3 is 13 amino acids. Germline CDR1 and CDR2: MNHEY and SVGAGI. Here the CDR3 reads CASTKSGADTQYF. CDR3 sequence (DNA): TGTGCCAGCACGAAGTCAGGAGCAGATACGCAGTATTTT.

The table lists this clonotype with a few counts. As DNA, the CDR3 is TGTGCCAGCAGCAGACAGTTGTACGAGCAGTACGTC. Translating gives CASSRQLYEQYV. The J gene is TRBJ2-7, the V gene TRBV21-1; the table calls TRBD1, which could not be checked here. TRBV21-1 is termed a pseudogene. The CDR3 extends over 12 amino acids.

The chain employs TRBV10-3 and TRBJ1-1; 9 positions match TRBD1. J lost 5 bases, V lost 0 bases, and 7 bases had no gene match. Germline V gene lookup returns CDR1 ENHRY and CDR2 SYGVKD. This CDR3 region has 16 residues. The chain's CDR3 is CAISESLGQGRTEAFF. The CDR3 DNA follows: TGTGCCATCAGTGAGTCGCTGGGACAGGGAAGAACTGAAGCTTTCTTT.

This clonotype turned up a few times. The gene calls are TRBV12-3 or TRBV12-4 and TRBJ1-2; D gene uncertain. CDR3 length: 12 amino acids. V was pared by 6 bases and J by 3 bases, with 8 bases between. As DNA, the CDR3 is TGTGCCAGCAGCCCGAGTCACTATGGCTACACCTTC. Protein: CASSPSHYGYTF.

This clonotype was seen more than once but under ten times. One end of the junction does not line up with germline, which may come from a read error. V gene TRBV7-2 combines with J gene TRBJ2-3; 10 nucleotides match TRBD2. Germline V lookup: CDR1 SGHTA, CDR2 FQGNSA. The CDR3 covers 14 residues. CDR3: CASSVAGGTNTQYF. The CDR3 DNA is TGTGCCAGCAGCGTAGCGGGGGGCACGAATACGCAGTATTTT. The complete variable domain, with remaining parts taken from reference TRBV7-2 and TRBJ2-3, reads GAGVSQSPSNKVTEKGKDVELRCDPISGHTALYWYRQSLGQGLEFLIYFQGNSAPDKSGLPSDRFSAERTGGSVSTLTIQRTQQEDSAVYLCASSVAGGTNTQYFGPGTRLTVL.

This clonotype has at least ten counts. The chain combines TRBV7-2 with TRBJ1-4, with a tentative D call TRBD1 (5 bases). This CDR3 is built from 15 residues. CDR1 and CDR2 from the germline V gene are SGHTA and FQGNSA. Trimming shortened V by 7 bases and J by 6 bases, and 18 bases separated the two germline ends. The CDR3 here is CASTPTGTGHEKLFF. The CDR3 DNA reads as TGTGCCAGCACGCCCACCGGGACTGGCCATGAAAAACTGTTTTTT. Looking up the rest from reference TRBV7-2 and TRBJ1-4 gives the full variable domain: GAGVSQSPSNKVTEKGKDVELRCDPISGHTALYWYRQSLGQGLEFLIYFQGNSAPDKSGLPSDRFSAERTGGSVSTLTIQRTQQEDSAVYLCASTPTGTGHEKLFFGSGTQLSVL.

This clonotype was counted at least ten times. The chain employs TRBV20-1 and TRBJ2-3, with D tentatively TRBD2 (5 bases). CDR1 is DFQATT, CDR2 SNEGSKA, per germline (reference sequence). The germline V and J ends were trimmed by 1 base and 2 bases, with 13 bases remaining between them. This CDR3 is 15 amino acids long. Written as DNA, the CDR3 is TGCAGTGCTAGAGCGGTACGCGGGTACACAGATACGCAGTATTTT. This translates into CSARAVRGYTDTQYF.

This chain connects TRBV24-1 to TRBJ1-3; D gene uncertain. V lost 1 base and J lost 7, with 4 bases in between. In germline, CDR1 is KGHDR, CDR2 SFDVKD. This CDR3 spans 12 amino acids. The CDR3 sequence is CATSDFGNTIYF. CDR3 DNA sequence: TGTGCCACCAGTGATTTCGGGAACACCATATATTTT.

The sample holds a few counts of this clonotype. The chain combines TRBV6-5 with TRBJ2-1; perhaps D is TRBD1 or TRBD2 (6 bases each). The CDR3 has 15 amino acids. The V end was cut by 2 bases, the J end by 5 bases, with 13 bases between. Germline V CDR1 and CDR2: MNHEY, SVGAGI. The CDR3, as DNA: TGTGCCAGCAGTTACGAGGGGGGACGAAACAATGAGCAGTTCTTC. Translating it yields CASSYEGGRNNEQFF.

This clonotype was counted at least ten times. V gene TRBV29-1 combines with J gene TRBJ2-3, with D uncertain. Germline-derived CDR1 and CDR2 are SQVTM and ANQGSEA. V was shortened by 5 bases and J by 2 bases, with 14 bases between the two germline ends. The CDR3 has 14 residues. CDR3: CSVNGPSPTDTQYF. The CDR3, as DNA: TGCAGCGTTAACGGTCCTTCTCCCACAGATACGCAGTATTTT.

The sample holds many counts of this clonotype. The genes are TRBV20-1 and TRBJ1-5; no definite D call. The CDR3 is 12 amino acids. Deletions cut 3 bases from V and 5 bases from J, with 8 bases between. The germline CDR1 and CDR2 sequences are DFQATT and SNEGSKA (reference sequence). The CDR3 DNA is TGCAGTGCTAGCAATGGGGATCAGCCCCAGCATTTT. Protein sequence: CSASNGDQPQHF.

V and J are TRBV5-1 and TRBJ2-7; possibly TRBD2 for D (5 bases). The ends were cut back, 1 base at V and 6 bases at J, with 17 bases in the middle. The CDR3 is 15 residues long. CDR1 and CDR2 from the germline V gene are SGHRS and YFSETQ. Here the CDR3 reads CASSLRTGPDGEQYF. In DNA form, the CDR3 reads TGCGCCAGCAGCTTGCGGACTGGTCCCGATGGCGAGCAGTACTTC.

The CDR3 reads CASSLVVNVGTEQFF. CDR3 in DNA: TGTGCCAGCAGCTTAGTAGTGAACGTCGGGACTGAGCAGTTCTTC. The genes are TRBV7-8 and TRBJ2-1; D is perhaps TRBD1 or TRBD2 (5 bases each). CDR3 size: 15 residues. Germline lookup yields CDR1 SGHVS and CDR2 FQNEAQ. The V gene lost 1 base and the J gene lost 9 bases, with 16 bases spanning the gap. Full variable domain (rest looked up from reference TRBV7-8 and TRBJ2-1): GAGVSQSPRYKVAKRGQDVALRCDPISGHVSLFWYQQALGQGPEFLTYFQNEAQLDKSGLPSDRFFAERPEGSVSTLKIQRTQQEDSAVYLCASSLVVNVGTEQFFGPGTRLTVL.

The gene calls are TRBV4-3 and TRBJ2-6; D is uncertain. Per germline, CDR1 LGHNA and CDR2 YSLEER. The CDR3 runs to 16 residues. Trimming pared 2 bases from V and 0 bases from J, leaving 8 bases between. The CDR3 protein is CASSQLRTSGANVLTF. CDR3 nucleotides: TGCGCCAGCAGCCAACTAAGGACCTCTGGGGCCAACGTCCTGACTTTC.

The chain employs TRBV12-5 and TRBJ2-6; TRBD1 matches at 10 bases. V trimming: 5 bases; J trimming: 8 bases; junction bases outside the gene matches: 12. The germline CDR1 and CDR2 sequences are LGHNT and FRNRAP. The CDR3 covers 17 residues. CDR3: CASGDGQGGLWTNVLTF. The CDR3 DNA reads as TGTGCTAGTGGTGACGGACAGGGGGGACTCTGGACCAACGTCCTGACTTTC.

Only a few counts were recorded for this clonotype. V and J are TRBV29-1 and TRBJ2-5, with 7 positions matching TRBD1. V gave up 6 bases and J gave up 5 bases; unmatched junction bases: 12. Germline CDR1 and CDR2: SQVTM and ANQGSEA. CDR3 length: 14 amino acids. Here the CDR3 DNA reads TGCAGCGTCGCTGACAGGGCCCGACGGGAGACCCAGTACTTC. Its translation: CSVADRARRETQYF. The full variable domain, in which reference TRBV29-1 and TRBJ2-5 provide the parts outside the CDR3, is SAVISQKPSRDICQRGTSLTIQCQVDSQVTMMFWYRQQPGQSLTLIATANQGSEATYESGFVIDKFPISRPNLTFSTLTVSNMSPEDSSIYLCSVADRARRETQYFGPGTRLLVL.

The chain combines TRBV11-2 with TRBJ2-7, with 11 nucleotides matching TRBD2. The germline CDR1 and CDR2 sequences are SGHAT and FQNNGV. CDR3 length: 19 residues. With 3 bases clipped from V and 0 bases from J, the junction kept 13 bases outside the gene matches. The CDR3 sequence: CASSLRLAGWRGSSYEQYF. CDR3 DNA sequence: TGTGCCAGCAGCTTGAGACTAGCGGGGTGGCGGGGGAGCTCCTACGAGCAGTACTTC.

This clonotype has at least ten counts. This chain connects TRBV5-1 to TRBJ2-1; D perhaps matches TRBD2 (6 bases). This CDR3 has 16 amino acids. Trimming stripped 0 bases from V and 0 bases from J, with 10 bases between. Germline V CDR1 and CDR2: SGHRS, YFSETQ. The CDR3 loop reads CASSLGRDSSYNEQFF. The CDR3 DNA is TGCGCCAGCAGCTTGGGTCGGGACTCCTCCTACAATGAGCAGTTCTTC. The whole variable domain, filled in from reference TRBV5-1 and TRBJ2-1, reads KAGVTQTPRYLIKTRGQQVTLSCSPISGHRSVSWYQQTPGQGLQFLFEYFSETQRNKGNFPGRFSGRQFSNSRSEMNVSTLELGDSALYLCASSLGRDSSYNEQFFGPGTRLTVL.

This clonotype showed up many times. The chain is built from TRBV7-7 and TRBJ2-3; perhaps D is TRBD1 or TRBD2 (5 bases each). CDR3 size: 15 residues. V was clipped by 3 bases and J by 2 bases, with 12 bases between them. The germline V gene encodes CDR1 SSHAT and CDR2 FNYEAQ (reference sequence). The CDR3 spells CASSLGDRYTDTQYF. The CDR3 DNA follows: TGTGCCAGCAGCTTGGGGGACCGGTACACAGATACGCAGTATTTT.

The table lists this clonotype with a few counts. The V call is TRBV6-5, the J call TRBJ1-1; D might be TRBD1 (5 bases). The CDR3 contains 10 residues. Germline V gene data show CDR1 as MNHEY and CDR2 as SVGAGI. V lost 6 bases and J lost 8, with 7 bases in between. Here the CDR3 reads CASRGVEAFF. CDR3 DNA: TGTGCCAGCAGGGGGGTAGAAGCTTTCTTT.

This clonotype has a handful of counts. This chain joins TRBV12-3 or TRBV12-4 and TRBJ2-5; 10 bases agree with TRBD1. V was pared by 7 bases and J by 5 bases, with 4 bases of the junction left unmatched. This CDR3 is built from 13 residues. The CDR3 sequence: CASNRDRGETQYF. CDR3 in DNA: TGTGCCAGCAACCGGGACAGGGGTGAGACCCAGTACTTC.

This clonotype was counted many times. The V gene is TRBV28, the J gene TRBJ2-5, with 11 nucleotides matching TRBD2. From germline, CDR1 is MDHEN and CDR2 SYDVKM. V dropped 7 bases and J dropped 2; count of bases not matched to a gene: 6. This CDR3 is built from 15 residues. The CDR3 is CASTSSGGEQETQYF. The CDR3 DNA is TGTGCCAGCACGAGTAGCGGGGGGGAACAAGAGACCCAGTACTTC.

The chain joins TRBV6-5 to TRBJ2-3; TRBD1 agrees at 8 bases. Germline loops: CDR1 MNHEY, CDR2 SVGAGI. J was trimmed by 1 base and V by 0 bases; bases with no gene match: 6. CDR3 length: 17 residues. The CDR3 DNA reads TGTGCCAGCAGTTACTCGCCAGGGGGCGATGGCACAGATACGCAGTATTTT. Its protein product is CASSYSPGGDGTDTQYF.

The chain has TRBV18 and TRBJ2-6; tentatively, D is TRBD1 (5 bases). V lost 4 bases and J lost 0, with 10 bases in between. This CDR3 region has 16 residues. Germline loops: CDR1 KGHSH, CDR2 LQKENI. Here the CDR3 reads CASSLRQFSGANVLTF. The CDR3 DNA reads as TGTGCCAGCTCACTTAGACAGTTCTCTGGGGCCAACGTCCTGACTTTC.

The chain has TRBV3-1 and TRBJ2-1; D unclear. This CDR3 comprises 16 residues. The germline V gene encodes CDR1 LGHDT and CDR2 YNNKEL (reference sequence). The V end lost 0 bases, the J end lost 0 bases, and 9 bases lay between the germline ends. This chain's CDR3 is CASSQDPQSSYNEQFF. The CDR3 bases are TGTGCCAGCAGCCAAGATCCGCAGAGCTCCTACAATGAGCAGTTCTTC.

J is TRBJ2-3 and V is TRBV15, with 9 positions matching TRBD2. Germline trimming cut 1 base from V and 0 bases from J; bases unmatched to any gene: 5. This CDR3 region has 17 residues. Germline-derived CDR1 and CDR2 are LNHNV and YYDKDF (reference sequence). CDR3 sequence reads: CATSRGTSAYSTDTQYF. CDR3 DNA sequence: TGTGCCACCAGCAGAGGGACTAGCGCCTATAGCACAGATACGCAGTATTTT.

With regard to this clonotype: With a much larger clone just one base away, this may be a read error. The chain uses TRBV7-8 and TRBJ1-1; D uncertain. Germline loops: CDR1 SGHVS, CDR2 FQNEAQ. V lost 1 base and J lost 2, with 5 bases in between. The CDR3 sequence is 13 residues long. The CDR3 DNA reads TGTGCCAGCAGCTTAGAGTCCAACACTGAAGCTTTCTTT. It codes for CASSLESNTEAFF.

Note on this clonotype: A junction boundary mismatches the germline segment, possibly from a read error. The gene calls are TRBV4-3 and TRBJ2-3; 11 nucleotides line up with TRBD1. Germline V CDR1 and CDR2: LGHNA, YSLEER. The CDR3 covers 15 residues. The CDR3 loop reads CASRQGDRGADTQYF. CDR3 sequence (DNA): TGCGCCAGCAGACAAGGGGACAGGGGGGCGGATACGCAGTATTTT.